This T cell receptor beta chain was sequenced for a study of T cells after somatic rescue of genetic block. Trimming pared 6 bases from V and 8 bases from J, leaving 13 bases between. The CDR3 runs 13 residues. Germline values: CDR1 MDHEN, CDR2 SYDVKM. The repertoire was sequenced with immunoSEQ multiplex PCR; TCRdb's copy has only in-frame clones and lacks some. Of around 100,000 clones in the sample, about 89% were seen once. The receptor was isolated from a woman aged 18-29 years. The rearrangement uses TRBV28 and TRBJ1-4; a possible D gene is TRBD1 (6 bases). Sequencing used peripheral blood mononuclear cells (PBMCs). In DNA form, the CDR3 reads TGTGCCAGCAGGGAGACAGGCCGGGAAAAACTGTTTTTT. Its translation is CASRETGREKLFF.